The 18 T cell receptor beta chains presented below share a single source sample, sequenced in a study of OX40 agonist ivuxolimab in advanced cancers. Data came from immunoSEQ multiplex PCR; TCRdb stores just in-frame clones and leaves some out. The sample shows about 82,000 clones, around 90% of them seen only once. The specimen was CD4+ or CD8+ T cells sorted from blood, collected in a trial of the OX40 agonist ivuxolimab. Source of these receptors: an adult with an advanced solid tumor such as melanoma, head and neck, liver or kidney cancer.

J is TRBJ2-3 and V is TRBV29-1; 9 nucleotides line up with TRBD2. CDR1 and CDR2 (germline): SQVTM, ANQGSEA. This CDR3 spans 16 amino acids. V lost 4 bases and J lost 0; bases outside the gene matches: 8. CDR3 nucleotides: TGCAGCGTTGGGGCGCGGGAGGGCCGTAGCACAGATACGCAGTATTTT. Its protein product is CSVGAREGRSTDTQYF.

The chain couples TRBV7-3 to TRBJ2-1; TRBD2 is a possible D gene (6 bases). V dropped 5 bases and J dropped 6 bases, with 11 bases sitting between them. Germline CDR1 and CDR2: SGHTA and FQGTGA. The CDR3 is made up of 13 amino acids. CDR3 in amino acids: CASSLGGTNEQFF. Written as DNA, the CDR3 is TGTGCCAGCAGCCTCGGGGGAACCAATGAGCAGTTCTTC.

CDR3 residues: CARSPTGGLYEQYF. In nucleotides, the CDR3 is TGTGCCAGAAGCCCGACAGGGGGCCTCTACGAGCAGTACTTC. The chain is built from TRBV7-8 and TRBJ2-5; 10 nucleotides align to TRBD1. Judging by the DNA end, TRBJ2-7 fits better; the J call may be wrong. Germline CDR1 and CDR2: SGHVS and FQNEAQ. The CDR3 runs 14 residues.

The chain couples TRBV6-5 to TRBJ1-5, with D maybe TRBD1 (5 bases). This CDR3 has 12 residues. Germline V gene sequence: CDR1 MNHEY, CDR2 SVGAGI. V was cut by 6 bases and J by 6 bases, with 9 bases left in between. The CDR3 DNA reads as TGTGCCAGCAGATCAGGGACTCAGCCCCAGCATTTT. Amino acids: CASRSGTQPQHF.

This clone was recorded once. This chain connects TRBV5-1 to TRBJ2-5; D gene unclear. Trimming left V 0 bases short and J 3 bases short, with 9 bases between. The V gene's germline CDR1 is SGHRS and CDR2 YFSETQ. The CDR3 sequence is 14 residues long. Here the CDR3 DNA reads TGCGCCAGCAGCTTGGTCGTAGGGAAAGAGACCCAGTACTTC. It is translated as CASSLVVGKETQYF.

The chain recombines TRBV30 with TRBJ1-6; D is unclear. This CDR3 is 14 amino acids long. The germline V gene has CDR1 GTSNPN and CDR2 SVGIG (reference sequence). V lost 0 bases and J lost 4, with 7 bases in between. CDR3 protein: CAWSVGRYNSPLHF. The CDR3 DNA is TGTGCCTGGAGTGTCGGGCGGTATAATTCACCCCTCCACTTT.

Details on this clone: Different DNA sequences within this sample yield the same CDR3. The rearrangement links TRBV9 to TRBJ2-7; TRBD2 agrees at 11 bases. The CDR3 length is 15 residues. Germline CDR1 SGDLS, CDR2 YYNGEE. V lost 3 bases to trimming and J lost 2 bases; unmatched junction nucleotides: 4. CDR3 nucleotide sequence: TGTGCCAGCAGCGGGGGACTAGCGGAAACCTACGAGCAGTACTTC. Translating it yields CASSGGLAETYEQYF.

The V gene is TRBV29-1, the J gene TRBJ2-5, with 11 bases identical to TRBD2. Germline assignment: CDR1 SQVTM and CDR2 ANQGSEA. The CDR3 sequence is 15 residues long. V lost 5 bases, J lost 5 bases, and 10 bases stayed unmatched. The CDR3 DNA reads TGCAGCGTTCCAACTAGCGGGAGTAGAAGTGAGACCCAGTACTTC. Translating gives CSVPTSGSRSETQYF.

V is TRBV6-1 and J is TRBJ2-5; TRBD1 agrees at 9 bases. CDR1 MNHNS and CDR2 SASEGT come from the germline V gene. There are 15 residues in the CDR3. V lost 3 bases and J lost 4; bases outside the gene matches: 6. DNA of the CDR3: TGTGCCAGCAGTGATATCACAGGGGGCGGAGAGACCCAGTACTTC. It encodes CASSDITGGGETQYF.

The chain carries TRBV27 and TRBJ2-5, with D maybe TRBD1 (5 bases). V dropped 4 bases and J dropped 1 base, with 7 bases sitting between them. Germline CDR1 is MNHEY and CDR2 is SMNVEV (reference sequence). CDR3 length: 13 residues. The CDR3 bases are TGTGCCAGCAGTTCAGGGTTCCAAGAGACCCAGTACTTC. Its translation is CASSSGFQETQYF.

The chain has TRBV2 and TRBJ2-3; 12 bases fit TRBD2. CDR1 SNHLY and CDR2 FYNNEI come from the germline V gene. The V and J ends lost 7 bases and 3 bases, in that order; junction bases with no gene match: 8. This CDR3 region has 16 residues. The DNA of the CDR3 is TGTGCCAGCATTCCTCCGACTAGCGGGAGAACAGATACGCAGTATTTT. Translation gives CASIPPTSGRTDTQYF.

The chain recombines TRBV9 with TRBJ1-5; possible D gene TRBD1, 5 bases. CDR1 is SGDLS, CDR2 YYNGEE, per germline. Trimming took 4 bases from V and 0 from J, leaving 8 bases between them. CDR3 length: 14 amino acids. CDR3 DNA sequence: TGTGCCAGCAGCATACAGGATAGCAATCAGCCCCAGCATTTT. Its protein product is CASSIQDSNQPQHF.

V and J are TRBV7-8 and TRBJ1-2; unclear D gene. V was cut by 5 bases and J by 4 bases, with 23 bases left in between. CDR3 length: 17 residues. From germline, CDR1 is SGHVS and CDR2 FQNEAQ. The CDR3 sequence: CASSPLIDPGEAYGYTF. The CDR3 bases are TGTGCCAGCAGCCCCTTAATAGACCCCGGGGAGGCCTATGGCTACACCTTC.

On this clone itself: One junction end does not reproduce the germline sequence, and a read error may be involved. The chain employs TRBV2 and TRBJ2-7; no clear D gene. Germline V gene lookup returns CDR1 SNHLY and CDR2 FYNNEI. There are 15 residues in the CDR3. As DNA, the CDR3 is TGTGCCAGCAGTACACAGAGACCTTCACAAGCTGAGACCCTCTTC. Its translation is CASSTQRPSQAETLF.

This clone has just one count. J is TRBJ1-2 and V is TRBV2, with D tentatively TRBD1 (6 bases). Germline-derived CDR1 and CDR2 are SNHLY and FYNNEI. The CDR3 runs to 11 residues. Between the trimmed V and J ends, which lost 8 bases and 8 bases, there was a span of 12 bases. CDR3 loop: CASGGGRGYTF. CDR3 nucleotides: TGTGCCAGCGGGGGGGGCCGGGGCTACACCTTC. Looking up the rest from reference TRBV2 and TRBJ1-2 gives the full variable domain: EPEVTQTPSHQVTQMGQEVILRCVPISNHLYFYWYRQILGQKVEFLVSFYNNEISEKSEIFDDQFSVERPDGSNFTLKIRSTKLEDSAMYFCASGGGRGYTFGSGTRLTVV.

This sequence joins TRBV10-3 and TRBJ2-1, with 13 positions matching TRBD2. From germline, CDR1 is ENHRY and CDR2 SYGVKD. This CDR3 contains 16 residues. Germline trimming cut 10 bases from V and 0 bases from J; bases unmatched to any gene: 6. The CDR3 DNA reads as TGTGCCACGGGGACTAGCGGGACTAGCTCCTACAATGAGCAGTTCTTC. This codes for CATGTSGTSSYNEQFF.

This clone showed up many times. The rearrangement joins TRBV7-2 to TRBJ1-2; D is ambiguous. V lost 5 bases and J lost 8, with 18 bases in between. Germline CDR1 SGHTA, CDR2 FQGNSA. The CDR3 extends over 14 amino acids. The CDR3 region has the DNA TGTGCCAGCAGCACGCCCGGGTCGTTTTGGGGCTACACCTTC. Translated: CASSTPGSFWGYTF. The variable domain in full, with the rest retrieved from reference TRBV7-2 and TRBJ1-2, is GAGVSQSPSNKVTEKGKDVELRCDPISGHTALYWYRQSLGQGLEFLIYFQGNSAPDKSGLPSDRFSAERTGGSVSTLTIQRTQQEDSAVYLCASSTPGSFWGYTFGSGTRLTVV.

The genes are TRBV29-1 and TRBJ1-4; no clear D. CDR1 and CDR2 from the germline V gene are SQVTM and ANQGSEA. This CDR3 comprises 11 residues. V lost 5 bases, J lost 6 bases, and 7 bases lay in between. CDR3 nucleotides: TGCAGCGTTCGGGTTTATGAAAAACTGTTTTTT. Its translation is CSVRVYEKLFF.